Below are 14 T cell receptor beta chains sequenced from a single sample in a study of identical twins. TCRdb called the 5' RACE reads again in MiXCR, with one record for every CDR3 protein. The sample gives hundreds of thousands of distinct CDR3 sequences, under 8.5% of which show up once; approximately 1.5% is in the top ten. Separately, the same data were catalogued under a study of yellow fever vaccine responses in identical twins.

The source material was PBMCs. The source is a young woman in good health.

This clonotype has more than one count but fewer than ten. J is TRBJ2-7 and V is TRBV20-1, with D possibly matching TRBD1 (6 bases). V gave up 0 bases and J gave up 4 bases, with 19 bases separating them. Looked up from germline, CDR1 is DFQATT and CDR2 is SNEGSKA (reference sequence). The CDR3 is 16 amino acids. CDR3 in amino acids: CSARDPQVLTGYEQYF. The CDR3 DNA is TGCAGTGCTAGAGACCCCCAGGTATTAACAGGGTACGAGCAGTACTTC.

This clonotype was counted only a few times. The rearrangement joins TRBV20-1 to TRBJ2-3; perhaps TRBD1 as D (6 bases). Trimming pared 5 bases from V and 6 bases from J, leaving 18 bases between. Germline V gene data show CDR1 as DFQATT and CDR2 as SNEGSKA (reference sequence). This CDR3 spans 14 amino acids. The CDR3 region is CSASKTGLGDTQYF. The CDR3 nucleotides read TGCAGTGCTTCTAAAACAGGGCTGGGGGATACGCAGTATTTT.

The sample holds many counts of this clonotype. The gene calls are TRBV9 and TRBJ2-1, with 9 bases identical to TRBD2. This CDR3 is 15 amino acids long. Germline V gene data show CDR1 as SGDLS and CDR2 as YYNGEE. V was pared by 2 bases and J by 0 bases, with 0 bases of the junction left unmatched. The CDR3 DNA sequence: TGTGCCAGCAGCGTTAGCGGGGGCTCCTACAATGAGCAGTTCTTC. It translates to CASSVSGGSYNEQFF.

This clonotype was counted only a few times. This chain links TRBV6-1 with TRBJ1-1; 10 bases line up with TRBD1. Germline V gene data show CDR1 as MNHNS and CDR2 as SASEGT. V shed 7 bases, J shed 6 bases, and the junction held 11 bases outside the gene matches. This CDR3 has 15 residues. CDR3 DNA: TGTGCCAGCAACTCCGCCGGGACAGGGGTTTCTGAAGCTTTCTTT. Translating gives CASNSAGTGVSEAFF.

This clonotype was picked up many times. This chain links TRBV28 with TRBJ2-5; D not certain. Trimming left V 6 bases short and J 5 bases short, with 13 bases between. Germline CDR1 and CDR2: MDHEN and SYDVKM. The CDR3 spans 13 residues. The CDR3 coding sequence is TGTGCCAGCAGCCCTTCGAGCATGGAGACCCAGTACTTC. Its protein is CASSPSSMETQYF. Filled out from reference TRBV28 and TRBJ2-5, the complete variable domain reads DVKVTQSSRYLVKRTGEKVFLECVQDMDHENMFWYRQDPGLGLRLIYFSYDVKMKEKGDIPEGYSVSREKKERFSLILESASTNQTSMYLCASSPSSMETQYFGPGTRLLVL.

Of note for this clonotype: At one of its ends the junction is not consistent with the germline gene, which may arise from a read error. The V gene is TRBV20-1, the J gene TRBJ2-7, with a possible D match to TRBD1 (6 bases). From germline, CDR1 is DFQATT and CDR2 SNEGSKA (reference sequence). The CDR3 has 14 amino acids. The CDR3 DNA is TGCAGTGCTCGAAGTCGGGACATCACCTACGAGCTGTACTTC. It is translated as CSARSRDITYELYF.

The CDR3 protein is CASRYPGGLDPNSPLHF. CDR3 coding DNA: TGTGCCAGCAGGTATCCGGGAGGGTTAGACCCGAATTCACCCCTCCACTTT. This chain connects TRBV11-3 to TRBJ1-6, with unresolved D. The CDR3 totals 17 residues. Trimming shortened V by 6 bases and J by 7 bases, and 22 bases separated the two germline ends. Germline V lookup: CDR1 SGHNT, CDR2 YENEEA.

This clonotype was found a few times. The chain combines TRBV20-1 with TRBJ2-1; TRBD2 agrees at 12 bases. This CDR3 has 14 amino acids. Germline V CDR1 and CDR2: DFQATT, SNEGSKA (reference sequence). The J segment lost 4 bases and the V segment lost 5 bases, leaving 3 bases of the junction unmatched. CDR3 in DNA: TGCAGTGCTTCGGGACTAGCGGGTTACAATGAGCAGTTCTTC. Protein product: CSASGLAGYNEQFF.

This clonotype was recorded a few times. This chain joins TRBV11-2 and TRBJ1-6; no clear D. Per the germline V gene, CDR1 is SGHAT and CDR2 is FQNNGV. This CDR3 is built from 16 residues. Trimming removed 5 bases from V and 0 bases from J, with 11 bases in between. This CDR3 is CASSPGISSYNSPLHF. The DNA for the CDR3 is TGTGCCAGCAGCCCTGGGATAAGCTCCTATAATTCACCCCTCCACTTT.

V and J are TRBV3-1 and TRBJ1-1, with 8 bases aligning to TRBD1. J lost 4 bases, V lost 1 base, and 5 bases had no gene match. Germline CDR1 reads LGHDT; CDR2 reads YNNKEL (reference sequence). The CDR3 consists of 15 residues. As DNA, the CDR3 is TGTGCCAGCAGCCAAGGACAGGGGAAGGGCACTGAAGCTTTCTTT. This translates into CASSQGQGKGTEAFF.

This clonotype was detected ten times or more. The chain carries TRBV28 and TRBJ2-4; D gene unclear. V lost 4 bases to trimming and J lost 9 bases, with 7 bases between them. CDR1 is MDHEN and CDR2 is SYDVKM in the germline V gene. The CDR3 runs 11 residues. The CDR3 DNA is TGTGCCAGCAGTTCCTTTAGCATTCAGTACTTC. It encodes CASSSFSIQYF.

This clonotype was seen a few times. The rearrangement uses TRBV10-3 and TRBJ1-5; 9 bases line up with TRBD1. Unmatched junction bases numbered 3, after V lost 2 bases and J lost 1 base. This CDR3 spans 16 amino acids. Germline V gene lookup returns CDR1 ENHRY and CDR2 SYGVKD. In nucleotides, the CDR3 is TGTGCCATCAGTGAGAGGACAGGGGTGAGCAATCAGCCCCAGCATTTT. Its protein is CAISERTGVSNQPQHF.

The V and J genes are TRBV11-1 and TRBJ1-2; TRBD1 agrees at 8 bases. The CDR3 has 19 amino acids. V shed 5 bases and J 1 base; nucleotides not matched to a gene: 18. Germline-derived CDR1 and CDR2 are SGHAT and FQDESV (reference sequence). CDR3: CASSPKIGDRRLNNYGYTF. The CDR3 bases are TGTGCCAGCAGCCCCAAGATCGGGGACAGGCGTCTAAATAACTATGGCTACACCTTC.

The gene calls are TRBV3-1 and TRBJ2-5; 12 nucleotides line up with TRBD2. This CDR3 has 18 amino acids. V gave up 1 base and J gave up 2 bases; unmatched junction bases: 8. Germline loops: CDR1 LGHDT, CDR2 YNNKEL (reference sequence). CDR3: CASSQGRLAGGLQETQYF. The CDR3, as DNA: TGTGCCAGCAGCCAAGGTCGGCTAGCGGGGGGGCTACAAGAGACCCAGTACTTC.